This T cell receptor (delta chain) was identified in a study of gamma-delta T cells after stem cell transplantation. A few counts support this clone. TCRdb reapplied CATT to the RT-PCR reads. In the table there are roughly 2,600 delta-chain clones, 3.5% to 4.5% of which are singletons. Material: gamma-delta T cells. The TCR sequence derives from a human donor. It is not recorded whose cells these are; they may come from a transplant donor.

CDR3 sequence: CACDSVEGDTRGGEGPYTDKLIF. In DNA, the CDR3 is TGTGCCTGTGACTCGGTCGAGGGGGATACGCGGGGAGGTGAGGGACCGTACACCGATAAACTCATCTTT. The chain employs TRDV2 and TRDJ1; the match to TRDD3 covers 10 bases. The CDR3 consists of 23 residues. J lost 0 bases, V lost 3 bases, and 27 bases had no gene match. Germline V gene lookup returns CDR1 GEAIGNYY and CDR2 EKD.